The 8 T cell receptor beta chains reported below all come from one sample, sequenced in a study of T-cell reconstitution after alpha-beta-depleted transplantation in children. Findings and caveats of the study: Newly made T cells mostly supplied T-cell counts and diversity one year after transplant.

Preparation of the TCRbeta library involved a method that used unique molecular identifiers. MiXCR, run by TCRdb on the PCR reads, gives a single entry per CDR3 protein. Of approximately 300,000 distinct CDR3 sequences in the sample, 7.5% to 9% were seen once. Their antigen targets remain unknown. Sequenced material: peripheral blood, taken 360 days after TCRalphabeta/CD19-depleted stem cell transplant. The source is a female patient aged 2-15 years who had a stem cell transplant for Fanconi anemia, so the T cells may come from the graft donor.

Ten or more counts support this clonotype. This CDR3 reads CASSLALELFF. The CDR3 coding sequence is TGTGCCAGCAGTTTAGCGCTCGAGCTGTTTTTT. The J gene is TRBJ2-2, the V gene TRBV12-3 or TRBV12-4; the D is unclear. The CDR3 totals 11 residues. The V end lost 0 bases, the J end lost 11 bases, and 4 bases lay between the germline ends.

Many counts were recorded for this clonotype. The chain uses TRBV7-3 and TRBJ1-1; D is undetermined. The length of the CDR3 is 15 residues. V gave up 1 base and J gave up 1 base, with 10 bases separating them. Germline values: CDR1 SGHTA, CDR2 FQGTGA. Here the CDR3 reads CASSLIRLPNTEAFF. Written as DNA, the CDR3 is TGTGCCAGCAGCTTAATCAGGTTACCGAACACTGAAGCTTTCTTT.

This clonotype has more than one count but fewer than ten. V gene TRBV20-1 combines with J gene TRBJ2-7; no firm D call. The CDR3 spans 11 residues. V dropped 5 bases and J dropped 3 bases, with 8 bases sitting between them. Germline V gene data show CDR1 as DFQATT and CDR2 as SNEGSKA (reference sequence). The CDR3 region is CSASHSYEQYF. The CDR3 coding sequence is TGCAGTGCTTCCCATAGCTACGAGCAGTACTTC.

In this sample, this clonotype turned up a few times. This rearrangement joins TRBV28 to TRBJ1-4; a possible D gene is TRBD1 (5 bases). CDR3 length: 17 residues. Germline CDR1 is MDHEN and CDR2 is SYDVKM. Trimming removed 1 base at V and 3 bases at J, with 15 bases between. CDR3 DNA sequence: TGTGCCAGCAGTTTATTGGGGGGAGGGAGGCCTAATGAAAAACTGTTTTTT. It encodes CASSLLGGGRPNEKLFF.

This clonotype was counted at least ten times. The rearrangement links TRBV9 to TRBJ2-2, with unresolved D. Trimming cost V 0 bases and J 2 bases, with 8 bases left between them. The CDR3 contains 15 residues. Germline loops: CDR1 SGDLS, CDR2 YYNGEE. CDR3 nucleotides: TGTGCCAGCAGCGTAGACCGAGCCAACACCGGGGAGCTGTTTTTT. The encoded protein is CASSVDRANTGELFF.

There are many counts of this clonotype. The chain uses TRBV12-3 or TRBV12-4 and TRBJ1-2, with 7 bases identical to TRBD1. There are 13 residues in the CDR3. J was trimmed by 5 bases and V by 3 bases; bases with no gene match: 3. The CDR3 DNA is TGTGCCAGCAGTTTCAGCAGGGGGTATGGCTACACCTTC. This codes for CASSFSRGYGYTF.

This clonotype was picked up many times. This rearrangement joins TRBV30 to TRBJ2-3, with 8 nucleotides matching TRBD1. CDR3 length: 14 amino acids. The germline V gene encodes CDR1 GTSNPN and CDR2 SVGIG (reference sequence). The trim removed 4 bases at V and 4 bases at J, leaving 7 bases unmatched. The DNA of the CDR3 is TGTGCCTGGATTGCAGGGGGCCCGGCAGATACGCAGTATTTT. The encoded protein is CAWIAGGPADTQYF. Based on the CDR3 plus reference TRBV30 and TRBJ2-3, the full variable domain is SQTIHQWPATLVQPVGSPLSLECTVEGTSNPNLYWYRQAAGRGLQLLFYSVGIGQISSEVPQNLSASRPQDRQFILSSKKLLLSDSGFYLCAWIAGGPADTQYFGPGTRLTVL.

There are a few counts of this clonotype. The chain is built from TRBV5-6 and TRBJ1-4, with D unclear. Germline CDR1 is SGHDT and CDR2 is YYEEEE. CDR3 length equals 15 residues. Trimming left V 0 bases short and J 7 bases short, with 13 bases between. The CDR3 protein is CASSLAAGVGEKLFF. The CDR3 bases are TGTGCCAGCAGCTTGGCCGCGGGTGTTGGTGAAAAACTGTTTTTT.